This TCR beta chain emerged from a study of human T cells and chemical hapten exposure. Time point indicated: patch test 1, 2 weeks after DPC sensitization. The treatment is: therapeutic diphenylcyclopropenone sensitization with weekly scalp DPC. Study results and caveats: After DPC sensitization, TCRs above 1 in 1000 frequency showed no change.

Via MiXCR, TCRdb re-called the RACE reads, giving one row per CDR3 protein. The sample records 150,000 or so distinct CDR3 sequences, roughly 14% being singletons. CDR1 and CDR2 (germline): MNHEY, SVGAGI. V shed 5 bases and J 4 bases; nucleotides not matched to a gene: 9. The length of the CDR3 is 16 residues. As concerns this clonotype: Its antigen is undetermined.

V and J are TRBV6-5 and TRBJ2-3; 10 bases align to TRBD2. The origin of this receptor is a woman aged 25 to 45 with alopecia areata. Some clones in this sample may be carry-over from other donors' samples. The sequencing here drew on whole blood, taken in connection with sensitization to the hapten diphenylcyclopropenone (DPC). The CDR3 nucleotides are TGTGCCAGCAGTCCCGGGTTAGCGGGGGGCGCAGATACGCAGTATTTT. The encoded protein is CASSPGLAGGADTQYF.